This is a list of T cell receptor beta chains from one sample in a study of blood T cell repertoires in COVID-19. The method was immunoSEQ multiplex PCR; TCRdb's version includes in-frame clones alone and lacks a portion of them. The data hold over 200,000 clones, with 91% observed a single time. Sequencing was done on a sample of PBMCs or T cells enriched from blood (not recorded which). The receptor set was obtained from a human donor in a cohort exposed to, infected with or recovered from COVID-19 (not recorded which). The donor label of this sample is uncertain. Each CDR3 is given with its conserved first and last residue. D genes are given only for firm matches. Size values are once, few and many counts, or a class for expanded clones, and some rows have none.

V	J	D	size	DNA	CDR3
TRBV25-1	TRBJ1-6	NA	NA	TGTGCCAGCAGTGAGTCGGCGGGGGGAAATTCACCCCTCCACTTT	CASSESAGGNSPLHF
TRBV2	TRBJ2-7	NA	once	TGTGCCAGCAGCCCTCTGGCAGGGGCCTACGAGCAGTACTTC	CASSPLAGAYEQYF
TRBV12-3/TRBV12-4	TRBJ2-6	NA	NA	TGTGCCCTAGGGGTCGGTGGGGCCAACGTCCTGACTTTC	CALGVGGANVLTF
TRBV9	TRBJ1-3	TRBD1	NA	TGTGCCAGCAGCGGACAGAGGGGGCCCAGGCGTCCCTCCTCTGGAAACACCATATATTTT	CASSGQRGPRRPSSGNTIYF
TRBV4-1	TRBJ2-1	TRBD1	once	TGCGCCAGCAGCCTATCGACAGGGGGCGTGATAAATGAGCAGTTCTTC	CASSLSTGGVINEQFF
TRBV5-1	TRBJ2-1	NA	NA	TGCGCCAGCAGCTGGAGCTCCTACAATGAGCAGTTCTTC	CASSWSSYNEQFF
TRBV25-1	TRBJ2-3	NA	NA	TGTGCCAGCAGTTCGGGGAAGTTTTCAGATACGCAGTATTTT	CASSSGKFSDTQYF
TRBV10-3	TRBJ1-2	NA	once	TGTGCCATCAGTGAGTCGGCCTATGGCTACACCTTC	CAISESAYGYTF
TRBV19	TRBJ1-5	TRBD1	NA	TGTGCCAGTAGCGACAGGGGTGGCAATCAGCCCCAGCATTTT	CASSDRGGNQPQHF
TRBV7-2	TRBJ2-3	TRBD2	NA	TGTGCCAGCAGCCCCCGGCTAGCGGGGGGCCGCGGTACGCAGTATTTT	CASSPRLAGGRGTQYF
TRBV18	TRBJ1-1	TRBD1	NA	TGTGCCAGCTCACCACTAGGGACAGGGGGCACTGAAGCTTTCTTT	CASSPLGTGGTEAFF
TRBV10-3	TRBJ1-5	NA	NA	TGTGCCATCAGTCGCAGTGTCATTTTGGGCAATCAGCCCCAGCATTTT	CAISRSVILGNQPQHF
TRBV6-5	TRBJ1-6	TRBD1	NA	TGTGCCAGCAGGCCCCAAAGGGGGCCCAATTCACCCCTCCACTTT	CASRPQRGPNSPLHF
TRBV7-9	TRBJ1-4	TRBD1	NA	TGTGCCAGCAGCCGACAGGGGGCGACTAATGAAAAACTGTTTTTT	CASSRQGATNEKLFF
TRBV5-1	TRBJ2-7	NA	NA	TGCGCCAGCAGCTTGGCCGGAGGCGATGGGTACGAGCAGTACTTC	CASSLAGGDGYEQYF
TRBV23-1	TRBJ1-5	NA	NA	TGCGCCAGCAGCCCGAATCAGCCCCAGCATTTT	CASSPNQPQHF
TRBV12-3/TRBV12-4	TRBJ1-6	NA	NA	TGTGCCAGCAGTTTAAGACAGGACCCGGTCCTCCACTTT	CASSLRQDPVLHF
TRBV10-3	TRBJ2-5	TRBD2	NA	TGTGCCATCGCGGGAGGGGAACTAGAGACCCAGTACTTC	CAIAGGELETQYF
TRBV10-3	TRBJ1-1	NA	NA	TGTGCCATCAAGACGGGGAACACTGAAGCTTTCTTT	CAIKTGNTEAFF
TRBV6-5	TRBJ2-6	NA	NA	TGTGCCAGCAGGGACAGAAAGTCTGGGGCCAACGTCCTGACTTTC	CASRDRKSGANVLTF
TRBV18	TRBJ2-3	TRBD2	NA	TGTGCCAGCTCGCCACTAGCGGTGAACACAGATACGCAGTATTTT	CASSPLAVNTDTQYF
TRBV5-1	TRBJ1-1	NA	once	TGCGCCAGCAGCTTAAGGGGGTACACTGAAGCTTTCTTT	CASSLRGYTEAFF
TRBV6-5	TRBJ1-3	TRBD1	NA	TGTGCCAGCAGGACAGGGGCTGGAAACACCATATATTTT	CASRTGAGNTIYF
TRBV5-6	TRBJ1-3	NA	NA	TGTGCCAGCAGCTTGGGTTCTGCAGCGAAACTCTCTGGAAACACCATATATTTT	CASSLGSAAKLSGNTIYF
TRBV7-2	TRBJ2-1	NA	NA	TGTGCCAGCAGCTTAGGGGCAGGGCTCTACAATGAGCAGTTCTTC	CASSLGAGLYNEQFF
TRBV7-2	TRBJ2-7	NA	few	TGTGCCAGCAGCTTAGTGGACAGAGGCGAGCAGTACTTC	CASSLVDRGEQYF
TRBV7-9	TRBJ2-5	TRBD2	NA	TGTGCCAGCAGCCTGACTAGCGGGGGGTCCCGGCGGGGGACCCAGTACTTC	CASSLTSGGSRRGTQYF
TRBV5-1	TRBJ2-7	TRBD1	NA	TGCGCCAGTTCCTGGGACAGAGCCTACGAGCAGTACTTC	CASSWDRAYEQYF
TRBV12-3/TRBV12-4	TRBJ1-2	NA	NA	TGTGCCAGCAGGGGGCCTGGCTATGGCTACACCTTC	CASRGPGYGYTF
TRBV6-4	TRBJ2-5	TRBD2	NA	TGTGCCAGCAGTGCTAGCGGGGGCGCCGAGACCCAGTACTTC	CASSASGGAETQYF
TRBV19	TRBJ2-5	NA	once	TGTGCCAGTAGTGGGTTAGCGTTTGTTTTCGGAGAGACCCAGTACTTC	CASSGLAFVFGETQYF
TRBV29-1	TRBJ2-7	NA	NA	TGCAGCGTTGAAGATGGCAGGGACTACGAGCAGTACTTC	CSVEDGRDYEQYF
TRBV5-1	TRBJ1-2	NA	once	TGCGCCAGCAGCTTAATGGCAGGGCAGGTCTATGGCTACACCTTC	CASSLMAGQVYGYTF
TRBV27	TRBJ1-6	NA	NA	TGTGCCAGCAGTTTAAAGGGGGGGAGTAATTCACCCCTCCACTTT	CASSLKGGSNSPLHF
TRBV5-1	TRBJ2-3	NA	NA	TGCGCCAGCAGCTTGGCAGGCGGGGAGGTGGCAGATACGCAGTATTTT	CASSLAGGEVADTQYF
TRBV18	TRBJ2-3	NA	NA	TGTGCCAGCTCAGGCTTTATGACAGATACGCAGTATTTT	CASSGFMTDTQYF
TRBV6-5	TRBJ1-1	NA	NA	TGTGCCAGCAGTTACTTCGGGTTGAACACTGAAGCTTTCTTT	CASSYFGLNTEAFF
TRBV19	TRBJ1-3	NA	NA	TGTGCCAGTAGTTTCTCCCCCCCAAGCGGAAACACCATATATTTT	CASSFSPPSGNTIYF
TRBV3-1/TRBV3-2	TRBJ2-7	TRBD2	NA	TGTGCCAGCAGCTTACATAGCGGGGGGGGCTCCTACGAGCAGTACTTC	CASSLHSGGGSYEQYF
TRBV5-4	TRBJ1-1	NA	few	TGTGCCAGCAGCTCCCAGACTGAAGCTTTCTTT	CASSSQTEAFF
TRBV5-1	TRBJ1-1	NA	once	TGCGCCAGCAGCTTGCTAGGGGCGGCTGAAGCTTTCTTT	CASSLLGAAEAFF
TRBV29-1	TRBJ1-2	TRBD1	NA	TGCAGCGTCATACGGGACAGGGGGGACTACACCTTC	CSVIRDRGDYTF
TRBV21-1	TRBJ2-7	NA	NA	TGTGCCAGCAGCTCGATTAGGGGGACAGGGCCCTACGAGCAGTACTTC	CASSSIRGTGPYEQYF